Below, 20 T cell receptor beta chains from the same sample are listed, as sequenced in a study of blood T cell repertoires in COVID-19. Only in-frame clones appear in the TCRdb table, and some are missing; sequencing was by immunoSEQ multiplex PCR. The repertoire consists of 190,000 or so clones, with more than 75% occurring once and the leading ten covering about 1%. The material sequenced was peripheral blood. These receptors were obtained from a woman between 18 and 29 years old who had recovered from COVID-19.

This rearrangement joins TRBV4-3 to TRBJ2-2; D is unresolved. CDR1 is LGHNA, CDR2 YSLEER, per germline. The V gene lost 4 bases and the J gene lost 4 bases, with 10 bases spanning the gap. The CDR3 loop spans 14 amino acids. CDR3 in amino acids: CASSPGPVTGELFF. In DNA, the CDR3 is TGCGCCAGCAGCCCGGGTCCGGTCACCGGGGAGCTGTTTTTT.

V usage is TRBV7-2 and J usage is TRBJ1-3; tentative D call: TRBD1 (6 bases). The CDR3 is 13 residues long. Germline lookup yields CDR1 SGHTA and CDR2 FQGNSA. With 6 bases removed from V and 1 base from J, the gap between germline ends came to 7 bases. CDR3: CASSTGSGNTIYF. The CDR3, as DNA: TGTGCCAGCAGTACAGGGTCTGGAAACACCATATATTTT.

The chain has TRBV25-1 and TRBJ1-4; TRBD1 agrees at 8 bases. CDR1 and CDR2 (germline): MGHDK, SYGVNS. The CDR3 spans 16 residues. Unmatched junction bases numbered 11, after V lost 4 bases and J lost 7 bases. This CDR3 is CASSGPRGREGEKLFF. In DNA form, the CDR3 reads TGTGCCAGCAGTGGACCCAGGGGGCGAGAGGGTGAAAAACTGTTTTTT.

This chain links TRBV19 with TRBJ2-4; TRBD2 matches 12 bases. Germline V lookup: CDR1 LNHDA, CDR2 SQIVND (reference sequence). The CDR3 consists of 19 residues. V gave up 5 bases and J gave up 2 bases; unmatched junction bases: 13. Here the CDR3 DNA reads TGTGCCAGTAGTCCGTGGCTAGCGGGGGGGCTGTCGACCAAAAACATTCAGTACTTC. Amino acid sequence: CASSPWLAGGLSTKNIQYF.

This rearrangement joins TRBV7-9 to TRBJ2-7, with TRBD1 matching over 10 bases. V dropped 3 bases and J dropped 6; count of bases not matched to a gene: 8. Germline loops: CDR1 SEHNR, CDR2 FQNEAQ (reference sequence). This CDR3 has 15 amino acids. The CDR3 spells CASSLTGGGLGEQYV. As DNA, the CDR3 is TGTGCCAGCAGCTTGACAGGGGGCGGGTTGGGCGAGCAGTACGTC.

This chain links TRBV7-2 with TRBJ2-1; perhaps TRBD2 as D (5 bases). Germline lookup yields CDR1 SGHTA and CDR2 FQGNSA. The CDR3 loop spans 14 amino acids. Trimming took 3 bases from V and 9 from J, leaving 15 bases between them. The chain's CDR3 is CASSFNRDLGEQFF. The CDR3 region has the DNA TGTGCCAGCAGCTTTAACCGGGATTTAGGTGAGCAGTTCTTC. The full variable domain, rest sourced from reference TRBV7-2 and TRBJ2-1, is GAGVSQSPSNKVTEKGKDVELRCDPISGHTALYWYRQSLGQGLEFLIYFQGNSAPDKSGLPSDRFSAERTGGSVSTLTIQRTQQEDSAVYLCASSFNRDLGEQFFGPGTRLTVL.

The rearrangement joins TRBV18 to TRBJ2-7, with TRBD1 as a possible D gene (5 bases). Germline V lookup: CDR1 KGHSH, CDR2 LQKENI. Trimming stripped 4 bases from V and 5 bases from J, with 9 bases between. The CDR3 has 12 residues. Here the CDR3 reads CASSQGFDEQYV. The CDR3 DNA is TGTGCCAGCTCACAGGGGTTCGACGAGCAGTACGTC.

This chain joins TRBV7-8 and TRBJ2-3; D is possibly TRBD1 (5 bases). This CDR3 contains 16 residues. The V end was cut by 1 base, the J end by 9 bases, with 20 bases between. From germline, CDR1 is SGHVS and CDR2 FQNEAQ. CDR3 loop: CASSLGSQGDYSTQYF. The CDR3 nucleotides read TGTGCCAGCAGCTTAGGTTCCCAAGGGGATTATTCGACGCAGTATTTT.

This CDR3 reads CASSVSGGAPTDTQYF. CDR3 coding DNA: TGTGCCAGCAGTGTCAGCGGGGGGGCCCCCACAGATACGCAGTATTTT. The J gene is TRBJ2-3, the V gene TRBV6-4; TRBD2 matches at 10 bases. Germline trimming cut 4 bases from V and 2 bases from J; bases unmatched to any gene: 6. CDR1 and CDR2 from the germline V gene are MRHNA and SNTAGT. This CDR3 has 16 residues.

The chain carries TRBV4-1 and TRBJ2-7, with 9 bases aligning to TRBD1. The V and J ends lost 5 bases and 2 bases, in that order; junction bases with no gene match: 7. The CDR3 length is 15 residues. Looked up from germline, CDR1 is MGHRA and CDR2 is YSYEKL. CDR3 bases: TGCGCCAGCAGCTTTCGAGGACAGGGGACCTACGAGCAGTACTTC. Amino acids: CASSFRGQGTYEQYF.

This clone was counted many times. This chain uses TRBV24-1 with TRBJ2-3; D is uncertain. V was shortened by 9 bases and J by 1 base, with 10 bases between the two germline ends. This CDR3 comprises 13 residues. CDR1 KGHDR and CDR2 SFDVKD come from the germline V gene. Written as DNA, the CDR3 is TGTGCCACCGCCGAGGTGGGCACAGATACGCAGTATTTT. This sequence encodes CATAEVGTDTQYF.

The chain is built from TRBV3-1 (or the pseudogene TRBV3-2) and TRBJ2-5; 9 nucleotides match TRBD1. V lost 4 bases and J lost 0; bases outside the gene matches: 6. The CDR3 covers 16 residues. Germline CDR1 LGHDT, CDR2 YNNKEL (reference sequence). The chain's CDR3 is CASSPGQGTYQETQYF. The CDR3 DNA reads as TGTGCCAGCAGCCCCGGACAGGGGACGTACCAAGAGACCCAGTACTTC.

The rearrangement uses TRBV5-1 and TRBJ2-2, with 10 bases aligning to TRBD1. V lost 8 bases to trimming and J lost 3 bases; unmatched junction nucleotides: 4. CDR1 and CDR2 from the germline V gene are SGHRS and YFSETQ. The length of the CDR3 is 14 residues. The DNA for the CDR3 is TGCGCCAGTTCGGGACAGGGGCACACCGGGGAGCTGTTTTTT. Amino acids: CASSGQGHTGELFF.

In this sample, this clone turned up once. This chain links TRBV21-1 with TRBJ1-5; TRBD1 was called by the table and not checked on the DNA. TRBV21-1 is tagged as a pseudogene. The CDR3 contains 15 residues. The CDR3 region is CASSRGQGANQPQHF. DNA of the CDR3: TGTGCCAGCAGCAGGGGCCAGGGGGCCAATCAGCCCCAGCATTTT.

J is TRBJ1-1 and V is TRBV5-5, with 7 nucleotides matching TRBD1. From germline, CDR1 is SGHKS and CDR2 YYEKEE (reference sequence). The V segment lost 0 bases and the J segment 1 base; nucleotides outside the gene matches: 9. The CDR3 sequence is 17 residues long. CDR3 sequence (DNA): TGTGCCAGCAGCTTGGGACCTCGGGACAGATCGAACACTGAAGCTTTCTTT. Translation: CASSLGPRDRSNTEAFF. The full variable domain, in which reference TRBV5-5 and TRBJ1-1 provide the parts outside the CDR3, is DAGVTQSPTHLIKTRGQQVTLRCSPISGHKSVSWYQQVLGQGPQFIFQYYEKEERGRGNFPDRFSARQFPNYSSELNVNALLLGDSALYLCASSLGPRDRSNTEAFFGQGTRLTVV.

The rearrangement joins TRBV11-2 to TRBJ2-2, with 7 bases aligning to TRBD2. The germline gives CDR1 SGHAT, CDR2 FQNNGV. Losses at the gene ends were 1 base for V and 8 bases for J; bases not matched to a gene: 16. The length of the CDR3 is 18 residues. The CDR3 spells CASSLARLALSSGGELFF. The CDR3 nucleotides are TGTGCCAGCAGCTTAGCCAGACTAGCCCTGTCTTCCGGTGGGGAGCTGTTTTTT.

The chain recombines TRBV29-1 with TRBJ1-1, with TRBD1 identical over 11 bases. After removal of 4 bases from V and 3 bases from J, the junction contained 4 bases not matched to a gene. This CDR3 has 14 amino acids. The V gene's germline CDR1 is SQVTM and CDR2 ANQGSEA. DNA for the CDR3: TGCAGCGTTGGCTGGGACAGGGGGTACACTGAAGCTTTCTTT. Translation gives CSVGWDRGYTEAFF.

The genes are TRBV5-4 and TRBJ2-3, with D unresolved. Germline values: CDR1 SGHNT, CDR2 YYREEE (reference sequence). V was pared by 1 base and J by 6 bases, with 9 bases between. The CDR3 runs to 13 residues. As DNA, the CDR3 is TGTGCCAGCAGCTTGTCCCTACGGGATACGCAGTATTTT. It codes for CASSLSLRDTQYF. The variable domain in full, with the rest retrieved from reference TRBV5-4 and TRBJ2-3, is ETGVTQSPTHLIKTRGQQVTLRCSSQSGHNTVSWYQQALGQGPQFIFQYYREEENGRGNFPPRFSGLQFPNYSSELNVNALELDDSALYLCASSLSLRDTQYFGPGTRLTVL.

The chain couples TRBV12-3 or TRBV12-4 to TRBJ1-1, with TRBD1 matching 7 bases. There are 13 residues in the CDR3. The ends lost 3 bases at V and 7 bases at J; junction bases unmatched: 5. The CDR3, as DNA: TGTGCCAGCAGTTTCGTGGCAGGGGGTGAAGCTTTCTTT. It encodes CASSFVAGGEAFF.

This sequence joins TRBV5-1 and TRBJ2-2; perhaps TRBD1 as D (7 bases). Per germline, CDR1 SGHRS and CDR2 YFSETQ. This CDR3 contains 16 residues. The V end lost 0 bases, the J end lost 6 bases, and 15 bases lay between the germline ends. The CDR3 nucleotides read TGCGCCAGCAGCTTGGCCACAGGGGAGGTGTCCGGGGAGCTGTTTTTT. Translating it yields CASSLATGEVSGELFF.